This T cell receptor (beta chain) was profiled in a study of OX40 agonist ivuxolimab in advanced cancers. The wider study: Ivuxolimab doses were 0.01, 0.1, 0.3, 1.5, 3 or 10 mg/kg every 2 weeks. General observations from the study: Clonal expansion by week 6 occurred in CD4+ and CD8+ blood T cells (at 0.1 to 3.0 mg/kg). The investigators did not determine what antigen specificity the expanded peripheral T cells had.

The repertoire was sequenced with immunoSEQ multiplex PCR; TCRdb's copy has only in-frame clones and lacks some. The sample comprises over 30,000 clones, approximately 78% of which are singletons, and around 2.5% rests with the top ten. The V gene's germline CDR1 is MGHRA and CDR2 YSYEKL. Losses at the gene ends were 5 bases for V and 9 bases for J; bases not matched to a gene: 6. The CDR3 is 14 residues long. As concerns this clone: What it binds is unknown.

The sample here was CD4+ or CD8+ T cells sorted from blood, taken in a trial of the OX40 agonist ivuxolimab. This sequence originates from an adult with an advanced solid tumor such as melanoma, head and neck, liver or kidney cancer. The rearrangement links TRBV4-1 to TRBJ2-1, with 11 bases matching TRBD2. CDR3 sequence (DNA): TGCGCCAGCAGCTTCAGACTAGCGGGGTCTGAGCAGTTCTTC. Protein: CASSFRLAGSEQFF.